The clone carrying this TCR beta chain was observed once. Its antigen is not known. The culture ran for around ten days before CD4+ T cells were isolated. The V end was cut by 9 bases, the J end by 1 base, with 5 bases between. Germline values: CDR1 MNHEY, CDR2 SVGAGI. The CDR3 contains 11 residues. The data stem from a study of vaccination effects on CD4 cells after COVID-19. Assay used: immunoSEQ multiplex PCR; TCRdb lists only in-frame clones, some missing. Among around 60,000 clones listed, roughly 80% were seen once. The input for sequencing was CD4+ T cells from PBMCs cultured without peptide, taken before COVID-19 vaccination. The sequence came from a human donor who received a COVID-19 vaccine. This chain connects TRBV6-5 to TRBJ2-3; D unclear. The CDR3, as DNA: TGTGCCAGTACACGCACAGATACGCAGTATTTT. Protein: CASTRTDTQYF.